The subject of this entry is one T cell receptor (beta chain). V lost 5 bases, J lost 8 bases, and 7 bases stayed unmatched. CDR3 length: 14 amino acids. Germline-derived CDR1 and CDR2 are MNHEY and SMNVEV (reference sequence). This specimen belongs to a study of blood T cell repertoires in COVID-19. Overall study: From T cells, B-cell-depleted T cells, or PBMCs came the material, which was cDNA or gDNA.

In the study's own analysis: Estimation of nucleated cell counts relied on the amplification of reference gene primers. TCRdb's table, derived via immunoSEQ multiplex PCR, lists solely in-frame clones and lacks some. Clone size and the V and J calls come from that table; the DNA yielded D and trimming. The sample includes under 200,000 clones, about 83% seen only once; the top ten take around 5.7%. The study drew participants aged about 18 to 90 years from some 24 US areas. The sequence derives from a man aged 35-49 years with acute COVID-19. V is TRBV27 and J is TRBJ1-4, with 8 nucleotides matching TRBD1. Material for sequencing was PBMCs or T cells enriched from blood (not recorded which). CDR3 amino acids: CASSHQGAGEKLFF. The CDR3 DNA follows: TGTGCCAGCAGTCATCAGGGGGCCGGGGAAAAACTGTTTTTT.